This T cell receptor beta chain was captured in a study of cytomegalovirus exposure and HLA in healthy donors. Study results and limitations: Later analysis identified some 16,000 TCR beta sequences associated with HLA alleles, using a false discovery rate threshold of 0.05. An assumption of roughly uniform sequencing depth across donors underlay the presence/absence analyses.

The PCR was carried out with 60 Vbeta primers and 13 Jbeta primers. Libraries were prepared by immunoSEQ multiplex PCR; TCRdb keeps only in-frame clonotypes and omits some of them. The sample contains under 150,000 clones, around three quarters of which appear only once. Germline values: CDR1 SGHTA, CDR2 FQGNSA. This CDR3 has 16 residues. V was trimmed by 5 bases and J by 8 bases, leaving 22 bases between them. Worth noting for this clone: Its specificity is not known.

Material for sequencing was PBMCs. The receptor was derived from a man under 40 in good health and CMV-seropositive. The genes are TRBV7-2 and TRBJ2-1; a possible D gene is TRBD2 (7 bases). CDR3 region: CASSKGGLAAEDEQFF. The CDR3 DNA reads as TGTGCCAGCAGCAAGGGGGGGCTAGCGGCTGAGGATGAGCAGTTCTTC.